Below are 26 T cell receptor beta chains sequenced from a single sample in a study of blood T cell repertoires in COVID-19. Libraries were prepared by immunoSEQ multiplex PCR; TCRdb keeps only in-frame clonotypes and omits some of them. The sample lists about 73,000 clones, around four fifths occurring once. Sequences were obtained from peripheral blood. Receptor source: a woman aged 60 to 75 with acute or convalescent COVID-19.

The J gene is TRBJ2-1, the V gene TRBV7-2; the match to TRBD2 covers 15 bases. Germline V lookup: CDR1 SGHTA, CDR2 FQGNSA. V trimming: 5 bases; J trimming: 0 bases; junction bases outside the gene matches: 2. This CDR3 spans 17 amino acids. The CDR3 DNA reads TGTGCCAGCAGCGTGGGACTAGCGGGGGGCTCCTACAATGAGCAGTTCTTC. This gives the protein CASSVGLAGGSYNEQFF.

This clone was seen more than once but under ten times. The CDR3 loop is CASSIGPPRNNQPQHF. The CDR3 nucleotides are TGTGCCAGTAGTATTGGCCCCCCCCGAAACAATCAGCCCCAGCATTTT. The chain recombines TRBV19 with TRBJ1-5, with D uncertain. The length of the CDR3 is 16 residues. V lost 3 bases and J lost 3, with 15 bases in between. Germline V gene sequence: CDR1 LNHDA, CDR2 SQIVND (reference sequence).

The chain uses TRBV5-1 and TRBJ2-7, with 10 bases identical to TRBD2. The CDR3 totals 17 residues. CDR1 SGHRS and CDR2 YFSETQ come from the germline V gene. With V trimmed by 0 bases and J by 2 bases, 8 bases remained unmatched. The CDR3 region has the DNA TGCGCCAGCAGCTTGGCCGAAACTAGCGGGGTGGCCTACGAGCAGTACTTC. Protein: CASSLAETSGVAYEQYF.

In DNA, the CDR3 is TGTGCCAGCAGTTCTCCCAGGGGAAGTTCGAGGTATGGCTACACCTTC. The encoded protein is CASSSPRGSSRYGYTF. The chain employs TRBV28 and TRBJ1-2, with D maybe TRBD1 (6 bases). Germline V gene sequence: CDR1 MDHEN, CDR2 SYDVKM. This CDR3 spans 16 amino acids. With 4 bases removed from V and 5 bases from J, the gap between germline ends came to 20 bases.

CDR3 amino acids: CASSRSAYRGYYGYTF. CDR3 in DNA: TGTGCCAGCAGCAGATCGGCATACAGGGGCTACTATGGCTACACCTTC. The chain joins TRBV7-2 to TRBJ1-2, with 7 bases identical to TRBD1. The CDR3 is 16 residues long. Trimming cost V 5 bases and J 3 bases; bases outside gene matches: 12. The germline V gene encodes CDR1 SGHTA and CDR2 FQGNSA.

The rearrangement joins TRBV30 to TRBJ1-6; 10 nucleotides align to TRBD1. The CDR3 totals 17 residues. V shed 4 bases, J shed 10 bases, and the junction held 16 bases outside the gene matches. The germline gives CDR1 GTSNPN, CDR2 SVGIG (reference sequence). The CDR3 region has the DNA TGTGCCTGGACCCCCAACCTGCCGGGACAGGGGAGCTCACCCCTCCACTTT. Translation: CAWTPNLPGQGSSPLHF. Filled out from reference TRBV30 and TRBJ1-6, the complete variable domain reads SQTIHQWPATLVQPVGSPLSLECTVEGTSNPNLYWYRQAAGRGLQLLFYSVGIGQISSEVPQNLSASRPQDRQFILSSKKLLLSDSGFYLCAWTPNLPGQGSSPLHFGNGTRLTVT.

The chain has TRBV5-1 and TRBJ2-3, with D unclear. V was pared by 4 bases and J by 2 bases, with 11 bases between. The CDR3 contains 14 residues. Germline CDR1 SGHRS, CDR2 YFSETQ. The CDR3 here is CASSPDSNTDTQYF. CDR3 coding DNA: TGCGCCAGCAGCCCAGACTCGAACACAGATACGCAGTATTTT.

This clone was picked up one time. This sequence joins TRBV2 and TRBJ2-5; 7 bases match TRBD2. Germline CDR1 reads SNHLY; CDR2 reads FYNNEI. The CDR3 contains 14 residues. V was pared by 8 bases and J by 3 bases, with 9 bases of the junction left unmatched. Here the CDR3 DNA reads TGTGCCAGCGGCGGGGAGGGGATGGAAGAGACCCAGTACTTC. It yields the protein CASGGEGMEETQYF.

The table lists this clone with a few counts. The rearrangement uses TRBV3-1 (or the pseudogene TRBV3-2) and TRBJ2-3; 9 positions agree with TRBD1. Trimming cost V 3 bases and J 3 bases; bases outside gene matches: 4. Per germline, CDR1 LGHDT and CDR2 YNNKEL (reference sequence). The CDR3 runs to 15 residues. The CDR3 sequence: CASSHWDRATDTQYF. CDR3 nucleotides: TGTGCCAGCAGCCATTGGGACAGGGCAACAGATACGCAGTATTTT.

This chain connects TRBV2 to TRBJ2-6, with 7 bases matching TRBD1. V was pared by 6 bases and J by 4 bases, with 9 bases of the junction left unmatched. CDR1 is SNHLY, CDR2 FYNNEI, per germline. The CDR3 totals 16 residues. For the CDR3, the DNA is TGTGCCAGCAGGCCGGACAGGTCTTTAGGGGCCAACGTCCTGACTTTC. Translating gives CASRPDRSLGANVLTF. Full variable domain (remainder filled in from reference TRBV2 and TRBJ2-6): EPEVTQTPSHQVTQMGQEVILRCVPISNHLYFYWYRQILGQKVEFLVSFYNNEISEKSEIFDDQFSVERPDGSNFTLKIRSTKLEDSAMYFCASRPDRSLGANVLTFGAGSRLTVL.

The chain has TRBV29-1 and TRBJ1-4; perhaps TRBD1 as D (6 bases). The germline V gene has CDR1 SQVTM and CDR2 ANQGSEA. The germline V and J ends were trimmed by 6 bases and 7 bases, with 15 bases remaining between them. The CDR3 contains 13 residues. The CDR3 spells CSVGQNRGEKLFF. In DNA form, the CDR3 reads TGCAGCGTCGGACAGAATCGGGGTGAAAAACTGTTTTTT.

This chain links TRBV12-5 with TRBJ2-3; 8 nucleotides align to TRBD2. V lost 5 bases and J lost 0; bases outside the gene matches: 10. Germline-derived CDR1 and CDR2 are LGHNT and FRNRAP. The CDR3 spans 17 residues. This CDR3 is CASGDATSGISTDTQYF. The CDR3 bases are TGTGCTAGTGGTGACGCAACTAGCGGTATAAGCACAGATACGCAGTATTTT.

V and J are TRBV4-1 and TRBJ2-5, with 10 positions matching TRBD2. The V gene end was trimmed by 1 base and the J gene end by 7 bases; junction bases not matched to a gene: 9. The CDR3 extends over 16 amino acids. Germline loops: CDR1 MGHRA, CDR2 YSYEKL. For the CDR3, the DNA is TGCGCCAGCAGCCAAGTCGTTACTAGCGGGATTGTGACCCAGTACTTC. Amino acid sequence: CASSQVVTSGIVTQYF.

This clone has only a few counts. CDR3 nucleotide sequence: TGTGCCAGCAGTTTAAAAGGTTTCGGGGGCTACGAGCAGTACTTC. Amino acids: CASSLKGFGGYEQYF. This chain uses TRBV27 with TRBJ2-7; D possibly corresponds to TRBD2 (6 bases). This CDR3 comprises 15 residues. In germline, CDR1 is MNHEY, CDR2 SMNVEV (reference sequence). The V and J ends lost 2 bases and 3 bases respectively, with 14 bases between them.

V usage is TRBV18 and J usage is TRBJ1-1; unclear D gene. Germline CDR1 is KGHSH and CDR2 is LQKENI. The CDR3 covers 12 residues. Trimming cost V 4 bases and J 8 bases, with 11 bases left between them. The CDR3 bases are TGTGCCAGCTCACAAAAACGAGGGGAAGCTTTCTTT. As protein: CASSQKRGEAFF.

The CDR3 bases are TGCGCCAGCAGCCCAGGACAGGGGACCTACAATGAGCAGTTCTTC. It codes for CASSPGQGTYNEQFF. V gene TRBV5-1 combines with J gene TRBJ2-1; 9 bases align to TRBD1. CDR3 length: 15 residues. Germline lookup yields CDR1 SGHRS and CDR2 YFSETQ. Losses at the gene ends were 4 bases for V and 2 bases for J; bases not matched to a gene: 4.

The rearrangement uses TRBV2 and TRBJ2-4; 7 nucleotides match TRBD1. The J segment lost 8 bases and the V segment lost 6 bases, leaving 10 bases of the junction unmatched. The CDR3 spans 14 residues. Germline CDR1 is SNHLY and CDR2 is FYNNEI. The CDR3 nucleotides are TGTGCCAGCAGGGTGGACAGGTCAAGGGACATTCAGTACTTC. This sequence encodes CASRVDRSRDIQYF.

The chain employs TRBV19 and TRBJ1-1, with a weak D call TRBD1 (6 bases). Trimming left V 3 bases short and J 6 bases short, with 14 bases between. The CDR3 extends over 14 amino acids. Germline assignment: CDR1 LNHDA and CDR2 SQIVND (reference sequence). CDR3: CASSIGGGGPEAFF. The CDR3 region has the DNA TGTGCCAGTAGTATTGGGGGAGGGGGGCCTGAAGCTTTCTTT.

The V and J genes are TRBV28 and TRBJ1-4, with a tentative D call TRBD1 (5 bases). CDR1 is MDHEN and CDR2 is SYDVKM in the germline V gene. Trimming left V 5 bases short and J 7 bases short, with 17 bases between. The CDR3 has 15 residues. CDR3 nucleotides: TGTGCCAGCAGTCTCAATTCGGGGGTGGGTGAAAAACTGTTTTTT. This gives the protein CASSLNSGVGEKLFF.

The rearrangement joins TRBV3-1 (or the pseudogene TRBV3-2) to TRBJ1-2, with 8 nucleotides matching TRBD1. Germline CDR1 LGHDT, CDR2 YNNKEL (reference sequence). This CDR3 spans 16 amino acids. V shed 3 bases and J 3 bases; nucleotides not matched to a gene: 9. CDR3 sequence (DNA): TGTGCCAGCAGCCATTTGGCGGGACAGGCCCACTATGGCTACACCTTC. Its protein is CASSHLAGQAHYGYTF.

This clone appeared once. This rearrangement joins TRBV3-1 (or the pseudogene TRBV3-2) to TRBJ2-7; 12 bases match TRBD1. Germline assignment: CDR1 LGHDT and CDR2 YNNKEL (reference sequence). Losses at the gene ends were 3 bases for V and 5 bases for J; bases not matched to a gene: 5. The CDR3 totals 15 residues. The DNA for the CDR3 is TGTGCCAGCAGCCACGAGGGACAGGGGGCCCACGAGCAGTACTTC. This sequence encodes CASSHEGQGAHEQYF.

The chain employs TRBV5-6 and TRBJ1-1, with 10 bases matching TRBD1. CDR1 and CDR2 (germline): SGHDT, YYEEEE. V dropped 2 bases and J dropped 1; count of bases not matched to a gene: 5. The CDR3 extends over 16 amino acids. The DNA for the CDR3 is TGTGCCAGCAGCTTACTGACAGGGGGCCCGAACACTGAAGCTTTCTTT. Translated, it gives CASSLLTGGPNTEAFF.

This clone was seen more than once but under ten times. This rearrangement joins TRBV19 to TRBJ1-1; D perhaps matches TRBD1 (5 bases). Germline lookup yields CDR1 LNHDA and CDR2 SQIVND (reference sequence). The V gene lost 3 bases and the J gene lost 6 bases, with 14 bases spanning the gap. The CDR3 has 14 amino acids. The CDR3 protein is CASSIRGKDAEAFF. The CDR3 nucleotides read TGTGCCAGTAGTATTCGGGGGAAGGACGCTGAAGCTTTCTTT.

V gene TRBV7-3 combines with J gene TRBJ2-3; 7 positions agree with TRBD1. The CDR3 loop spans 14 amino acids. Germline V gene sequence: CDR1 SGHTA, CDR2 FQGTGA. Trimming at V came to 2 bases and at J to 5 bases, leaving 4 bases not matched to a gene. The CDR3 DNA reads as TGTGCCAGCAGCTTAGGGACAGCGGAAGATACGCAGTATTTT. It encodes CASSLGTAEDTQYF.

CDR3 residues: CASSYGIRGNIQYF. CDR3 DNA: TGTGCCAGTAGTTACGGCATCAGGGGAAACATTCAGTACTTC. This sequence joins TRBV19 and TRBJ2-4; D is perhaps TRBD1 (6 bases). CDR3 size: 14 residues. CDR1 and CDR2 (germline): LNHDA, SQIVND (reference sequence). Trimming pared 5 bases from V and 6 bases from J, leaving 14 bases between. The complete variable domain, with remaining parts taken from reference TRBV19 and TRBJ2-4, reads DGGITQSPKYLFRKEGQNVTLSCEQNLNHDAMYWYRQDPGQGLRLIYYSQIVNDFQKGDIAEGYSVSREKKESFPLTVTSAQKNPTAFYLCASSYGIRGNIQYFGAGTRLSVL.

This chain links TRBV5-1 with TRBJ2-2; 7 positions match TRBD2. Losses at the gene ends were 1 base for V and 0 bases for J; bases not matched to a gene: 0. Per germline, CDR1 SGHRS and CDR2 YFSETQ. The CDR3 loop spans 15 amino acids. This chain's CDR3 is CASSLTSANTGELFF. The CDR3 region has the DNA TGCGCCAGCAGCTTGACTAGCGCGAACACCGGGGAGCTGTTTTTT.